This entry features one T cell receptor (beta chain) sequence. Antigen specificity is unknown. 60 Vbeta and 13 Jbeta primers were used in PCR. TCRdb keeps only in-frame clones here, not all; method: immunoSEQ multiplex PCR. The repertoire has 200,000 or so clones, over 65% of them found once; the top ten carry over 0.55%. Per the germline V gene, CDR1 is SGHKS and CDR2 is YYEKEE (reference sequence). V lost 4 bases, J lost 5 bases, and 10 bases lay in between. CDR3 size: 13 residues. These data come from a study of cytomegalovirus exposure and HLA in healthy donors. Whole-study results and caveats: CMV antigen specificity was confirmed in vitro for three CMV-associated chains.

The gene calls are TRBV5-5 and TRBJ1-5; D is possibly TRBD1 (5 bases). The sequenced sample consisted of PBMCs. The sequence came from a man in his late teens or twenties in good health and CMV-seronegative. The CDR3 here is CASSLSRDQPQHF. The CDR3 bases are TGTGCCAGCAGCCTTTCCAGGGATCAGCCCCAGCATTTT.